This T cell receptor (beta chain) was recorded in a study of a mutant IDH1 vaccine in newly diagnosed glioma. Overall study: Patients were started on vaccination 4-6 weeks after radiotherapy alone, or with temozolomide cycles. Patients under treatment included approximately 62% males and around 38% females and had a mean age of around 40 years. Patients previously underwent radiotherapy, temozolomide, or both, and most underwent both. Study-wide findings and caveats: Pseudoprogression apparently lacked any relation to changes in top peripheral T cell clonotypes.

This CDR3 is built from 15 residues. Germline assignment: CDR1 MGHRA and CDR2 YSYEKL. V dropped 4 bases and J dropped 8 bases, with 17 bases sitting between them. Time point denoted: week 23, last vaccination. Mutant IDH1 20-mer peptide, at 300 ug, made up each vaccine dose, with topical imiquimod. Assay used: immunoSEQ multiplex PCR; TCRdb lists only in-frame clones, some missing. The repertoire has about 20,000 clones, around 80% of them found once; the top ten carry less than 15%. Remarks on this clone: Its antigen is not identified.

Sequencing used PBMCs, obtained from a glioma patient whose treatment included an IDH1 peptide vaccine. The V call is TRBV4-1, the J call TRBJ1-4; D unresolved. The clonotype was recovered from a man younger than 40 with glioma. The CDR3 sequence is CASSPRSALGEKLFF. CDR3 nucleotides: TGCGCCAGCAGCCCCCGAAGCGCCCTTGGGGAAAAACTGTTTTTT.